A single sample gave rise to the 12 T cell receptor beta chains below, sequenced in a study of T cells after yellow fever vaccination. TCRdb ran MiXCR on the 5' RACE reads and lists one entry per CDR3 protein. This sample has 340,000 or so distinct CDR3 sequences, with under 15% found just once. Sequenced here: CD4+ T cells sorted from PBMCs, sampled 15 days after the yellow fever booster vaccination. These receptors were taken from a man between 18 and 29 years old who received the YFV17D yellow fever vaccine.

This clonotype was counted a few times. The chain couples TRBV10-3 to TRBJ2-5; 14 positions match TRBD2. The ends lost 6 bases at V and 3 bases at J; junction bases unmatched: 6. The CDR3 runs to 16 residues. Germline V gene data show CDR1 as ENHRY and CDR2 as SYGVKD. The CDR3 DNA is TGTGCCATCAGGAGGGGACTAGCGGGGGCCGAAGAGACCCAGTACTTC. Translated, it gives CAIRRGLAGAEETQYF.

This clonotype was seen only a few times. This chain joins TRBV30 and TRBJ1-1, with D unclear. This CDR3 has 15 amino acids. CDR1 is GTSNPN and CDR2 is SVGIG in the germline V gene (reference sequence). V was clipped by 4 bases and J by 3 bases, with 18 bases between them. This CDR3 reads CAWIWRTLRYTEAFF. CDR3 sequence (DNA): TGTGCCTGGATTTGGAGGACCCTCCGGTACACTGAAGCTTTCTTT.

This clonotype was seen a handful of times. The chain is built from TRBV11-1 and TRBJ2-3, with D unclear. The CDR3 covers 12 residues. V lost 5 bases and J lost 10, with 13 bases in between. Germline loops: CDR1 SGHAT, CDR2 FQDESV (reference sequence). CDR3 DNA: TGTGCCAGCAGCCCTGAGGAAGTGGCGCAGTATTTT. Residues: CASSPEEVAQYF.

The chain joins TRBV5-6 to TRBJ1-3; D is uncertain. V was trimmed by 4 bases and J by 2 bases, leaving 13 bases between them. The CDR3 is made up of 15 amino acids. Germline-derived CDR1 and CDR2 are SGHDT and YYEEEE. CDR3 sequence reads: CASSLYGLPGNTIYF. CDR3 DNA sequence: TGTGCCAGCAGCCTGTACGGACTTCCTGGAAACACCATATATTTT.

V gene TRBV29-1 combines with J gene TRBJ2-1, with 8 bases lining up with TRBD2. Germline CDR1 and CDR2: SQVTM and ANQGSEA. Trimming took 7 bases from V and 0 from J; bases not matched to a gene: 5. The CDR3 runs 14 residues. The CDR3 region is CSARLAGSYNEQFF. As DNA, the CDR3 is TGCAGCGCCAGGCTAGCGGGCTCCTACAATGAGCAGTTCTTC.

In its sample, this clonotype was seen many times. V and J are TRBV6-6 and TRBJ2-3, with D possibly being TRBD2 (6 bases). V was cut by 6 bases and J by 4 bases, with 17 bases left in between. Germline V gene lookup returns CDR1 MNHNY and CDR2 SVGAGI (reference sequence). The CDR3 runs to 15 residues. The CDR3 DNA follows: TGTGCCAGCAGACTTAGCGGCACCGGCGCAGATACGCAGTATTTT. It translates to CASRLSGTGADTQYF.

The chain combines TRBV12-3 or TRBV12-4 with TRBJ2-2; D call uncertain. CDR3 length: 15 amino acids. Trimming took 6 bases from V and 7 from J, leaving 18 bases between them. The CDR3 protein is CASSPTLGSGGELFF. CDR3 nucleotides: TGTGCCAGCAGCCCCACCCTGGGGTCGGGCGGGGAGCTGTTTTTT.

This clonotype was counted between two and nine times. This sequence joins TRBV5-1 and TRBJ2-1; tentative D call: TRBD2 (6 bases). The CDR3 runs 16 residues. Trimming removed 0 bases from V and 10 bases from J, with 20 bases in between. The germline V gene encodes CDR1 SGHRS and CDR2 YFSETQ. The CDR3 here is CASSLGDGTGSWEQFF. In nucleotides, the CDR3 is TGCGCCAGCAGCTTGGGGGATGGGACTGGCTCTTGGGAGCAGTTCTTC.

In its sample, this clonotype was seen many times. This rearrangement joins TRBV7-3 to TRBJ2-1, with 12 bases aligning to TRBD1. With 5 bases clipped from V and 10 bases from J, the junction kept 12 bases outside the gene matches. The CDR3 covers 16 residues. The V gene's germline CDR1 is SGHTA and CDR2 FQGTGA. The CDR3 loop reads CASSPIPGQGAREQFF. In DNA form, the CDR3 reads TGTGCCAGCAGCCCCATCCCGGGACAGGGGGCTCGGGAGCAGTTCTTC.

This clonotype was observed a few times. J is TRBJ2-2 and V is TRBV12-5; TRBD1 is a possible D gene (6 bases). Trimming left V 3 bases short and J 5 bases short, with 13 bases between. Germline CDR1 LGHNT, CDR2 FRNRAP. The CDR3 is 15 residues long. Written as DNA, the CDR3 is TGTGCTAGTGGTTTTATCCAAGGGGGAACCGGGGAGCTGTTTTTT. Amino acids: CASGFIQGGTGELFF.

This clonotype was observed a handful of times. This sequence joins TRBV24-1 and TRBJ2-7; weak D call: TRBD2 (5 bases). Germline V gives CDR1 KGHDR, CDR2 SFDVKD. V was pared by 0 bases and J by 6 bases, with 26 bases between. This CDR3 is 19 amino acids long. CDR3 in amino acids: CATSDLIEDFYRLLSEQYV. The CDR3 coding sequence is TGTGCCACCAGTGATTTGATAGAGGACTTTTACCGATTACTTAGCGAGCAGTACGTC.

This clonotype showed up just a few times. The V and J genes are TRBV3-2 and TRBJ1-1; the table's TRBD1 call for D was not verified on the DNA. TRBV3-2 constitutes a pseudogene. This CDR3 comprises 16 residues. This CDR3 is CASSQAAQGANTEAFF. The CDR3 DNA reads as TGTGCCAGCAGCCAAGCAGCACAGGGGGCGAACACTGAAGCTTTCTTT.